This is a list of T cell receptor beta chains from one sample in a study of shared clonotypes between healthy human individuals. Profiled with immunoSEQ multiplex PCR; TCRdb holds only in-frame clones, not every one. The sample holds 2 million to 3 million clones; under 95% are singletons and the top ten take 0.36%. What was sequenced was naive CD4+ T cells from PBMCs. These receptors were taken from a man between 18 and 29 years old in good health. Some clones in this sample may be carry-over from other donors' samples. Both conserved end residues are part of each CDR3. D genes are given only for firm matches. Clone size is not always given. Where it is, it says once, few, many or a class for expanded clones.

d_gene | j_gene | abundance | v_gene | CDR3aa | CDR3nt
- | TRBJ1-5 | - | TRBV6-6 | CASSYSRGQLGQPQHF | TGTGCCAGCAGTTACTCGAGGGGCCAGCTGGGACAGCCCCAGCATTTT
- | TRBJ1-2 | - | TRBV5-5 | CASSPGSYGYKGGDTF | TGTGCCAGCAGCCCGGGAAGCTATGGCTACAAAGGCGGGGACACCTTC
- | TRBJ1-1 | - | TRBV18 | CASSPGQIPNTEAFF | TGTGCCAGCTCACCCGGACAGATTCCGAACACTGAAGCTTTCTTT
TRBD1 | TRBJ1-5 | - | TRBV6-6 | CASRTGGQPQHF | TGTGCCAGCAGAACAGGGGGTCAGCCCCAGCATTTT
- | TRBJ1-1 | - | TRBV11-2 | CASSLVGVGMNTEAFF | TGTGCCAGCAGCTTAGTGGGAGTGGGCATGAACACTGAAGCTTTCTTT
- | TRBJ1-1 | - | TRBV18 | CASSPPWTANTEAFF | TGTGCCAGCTCACCACCGTGGACAGCGAACACTGAAGCTTTCTTT
- | TRBJ1-1 | - | TRBV6-6 | CASGSGRNTEAFF | TGTGCCAGCGGCTCGGGACGGAACACTGAAGCTTTCTTT
- | TRBJ2-3 | - | TRBV28 | CASSPGTPGTDTQYF | TGTGCCAGCAGCCCCGGGACCCCTGGGACAGATACGCAGTATTTT
TRBD1 | TRBJ1-1 | few | TRBV5-1 | CASSLGDRYTEAFF | TGCGCCAGCAGCTTGGGGGACAGATACACTGAAGCTTTCTTT
- | TRBJ1-1 | - | TRBV7-9 | CASSLAGVSTTEAFF | TGTGCCAGCAGCTTAGCCGGGGTTTCGACGACTGAAGCTTTCTTT
TRBD2 | TRBJ2-3 | - | TRBV11-2 | CASSLVWGGEDTQYF | TGTGCCAGCAGCTTAGTTTGGGGGGGTGAAGATACGCAGTATTTT
- | TRBJ2-2 | - | TRBV28 | CASSLMAVGTGELFF | TGTGCCAGCAGTTTAATGGCGGTGGGCACCGGGGAGCTGTTTTTT
TRBD1 | TRBJ2-7 | - | TRBV19 | CASSFSGTGVSEQYF | TGTGCCAGTAGTTTTTCCGGGACAGGGGTTTCCGAGCAGTACTTC
TRBD1 | TRBJ1-1 | - | TRBV18 | CASSPLRQGANTEAFF | TGTGCCAGCTCACCACTTCGACAGGGGGCGAACACTGAAGCTTTCTTT
- | TRBJ2-1 | - | TRBV18 | CASSPPPRASSYNEQFF | TGTGCCAGCTCACCCCCCCCTAGGGCTAGCTCCTACAATGAGCAGTTCTTC
- | TRBJ2-7 | - | TRBV5-1 | CASSSTEGYGEQYF | TGCGCCAGCAGCTCCACGGAGGGTTACGGCGAGCAGTACTTC
TRBD1 | TRBJ2-6 | once | TRBV19 | CASSTPPETGYGANVLTF | TGTGCCAGTAGTACCCCCCCCGAGACAGGGTATGGGGCCAACGTCCTGACTTTC
TRBD2 | TRBJ2-1 | - | TRBV30 | CAWSSGIYNEQFF | TGTGCCTGGAGTAGCGGGATCTACAATGAGCAGTTCTTC
- | TRBJ2-4 | - | TRBV19 | CASSIVVLDSAKNIQYF | TGTGCCAGTAGTATAGTGGTTCTAGACAGCGCCAAAAACATTCAGTACTTC
TRBD1 | TRBJ1-2 | once | TRBV28 | CASAKPRQGAYGYTF | TGTGCCAGCGCAAAACCCCGACAGGGGGCCTATGGCTACACCTTC
- | TRBJ2-7 | - | TRBV5-1 | CASSLVPGRDEQYF | TGCGCCAGCAGCTTGGTCCCCGGTCGGGACGAGCAGTACTTC
- | TRBJ2-7 | - | TRBV30 | CAWSVENFSHEQYF | TGTGCCTGGAGTGTTGAGAACTTCTCCCACGAGCAGTACTTC
- | TRBJ2-5 | - | TRBV7-9 | CASSLALQGKARETQYF | TGTGCCAGCAGCTTAGCGCTCCAGGGCAAGGCTCGAGAGACCCAGTACTTC
- | TRBJ2-2 | - | TRBV14 | CASSQVFANTGELFF | TGTGCCAGCAGCCAAGTCTTCGCGAACACCGGGGAGCTGTTTTTT
- | TRBJ2-3 | - | TRBV18 | CASSPPQSTDTQYF | TGTGCCAGCTCACCACCCCAGAGCACAGATACGCAGTATTTT
TRBD1 | TRBJ1-5 | - | TRBV4-1 | CASSRTGGGSNQPQHF | TGCGCCAGCAGCCGGACAGGGGGCGGGAGCAATCAGCCCCAGCATTTT
- | TRBJ2-3 | - | TRBV6-1 | CASSGQSLGEDTQYF | TGTGCCAGCAGTGGGCAATCTCTTGGCGAGGATACGCAGTATTTT
- | TRBJ2-7 | - | TRBV11-3 | CASSLWGQGPYEQYF | TGTGCCAGCAGCTTATGGGGTCAGGGACCCTACGAGCAGTACTTC
TRBD2 | TRBJ2-3 | - | TRBV7-2 | CASSQYGGTQYF | TGTGCCAGCAGCCAATACGGGGGGACGCAGTATTTT
- | TRBJ2-5 | - | TRBV7-9 | CASSLGRLETQYF | TGTGCCAGCAGCTTAGGGAGGCTGGAGACCCAGTACTTC
- | TRBJ2-7 | - | TRBV7-8 | CASSLGRQAYEQYF | TGTGCCAGCAGCTTGGGACGGCAAGCCTACGAGCAGTACTTC
- | TRBJ1-5 | - | TRBV19 | CASSIDWGNQPQHF | TGTGCCAGTAGTATCGACTGGGGCAATCAGCCCCAGCATTTT